This is a list of T cell receptor beta chains from one sample in a study of T cells in Graves' hyperthyroidism and ophthalmopathy. TCRdb recomputed calls from the multiplex PCR reads with MiXCR, one row per CDR3 protein. In the table there are roughly 330,000 distinct CDR3 sequences, approximately 17% of which are singletons. The sample consisted of blood. These TCRs come from a man aged 25 to 40 with Graves' hyperthyroidism. Each CDR3 is given with its conserved first and last residue. The order of the fields is D gene, V gene, J gene, clone size, CDR3 DNA, CDR3 protein. A D gene is named only where the DNA matches it firmly. Size tells how often a clone was seen (once, few, many) or the class of an expanded clone, and some rows leave it out.

d_call: TRBD2
v_call: TRBV3-1
j_call: TRBJ2-1
clone_size: many
cdr3_nt: TGTGCCAGCAGCCAAGAGGGACTAGCGGGGAATGAGCAGTTCTTC
cdr3_aa: CASSQEGLAGNEQFF

d_call: TRBD2
v_call: TRBV20-1
j_call: TRBJ2-3
clone_size: .
cdr3_nt: TGCAGTGCTATGGGAGATACTAGCGGGAGCACAGATACGCAGTATTTT
cdr3_aa: CSAMGDTSGSTDTQYF

d_call: TRBD1
v_call: TRBV5-1
j_call: TRBJ1-3
clone_size: once
cdr3_nt: TGCGCCAGCAGCCGGGACAGGGCGGACACCATATATTTT
cdr3_aa: CASSRDRADTIYF

d_call: .
v_call: TRBV16
j_call: TRBJ2-1
clone_size: .
cdr3_nt: TGTGCCAGCAGCCAAAACGTAGGCCGGAATGAGCAGTTCTTC
cdr3_aa: CASSQNVGRNEQFF

d_call: .
v_call: TRBV7-9
j_call: TRBJ2-1
clone_size: .
cdr3_nt: TGTGCCAGCAGCTTAGCGTTGTTGGACAATGAGCGGTTCTTC
cdr3_aa: CASSLALLDNERFF

d_call: .
v_call: TRBV7-9
j_call: TRBJ2-1
clone_size: .
cdr3_nt: TGTGCCAGCAGCTTAGCGGAGGACATGGTGTGGAATGAGCAGTTCTTC
cdr3_aa: CASSLAEDMVWNEQFF

d_call: .
v_call: TRBV6-5
j_call: TRBJ1-5
clone_size: .
cdr3_nt: TGTGCCAGCAGTTACCCGACTGGCCGGGGCAATCAGCCCCAGCATTTT
cdr3_aa: CASSYPTGRGNQPQHF

d_call: .
v_call: TRBV7-9
j_call: TRBJ2-1
clone_size: .
cdr3_nt: TGTGCCAGCAGCCTAGGGGTCACTGAGCAGTTCTTC
cdr3_aa: CASSLGVTEQFF

d_call: .
v_call: TRBV11-2
j_call: TRBJ2-3
clone_size: many
cdr3_nt: TGTGCCAGCCGTAGCGGTACGCAGTATTTT
cdr3_aa: CASRSGTQYF

d_call: TRBD1
v_call: TRBV6-4
j_call: TRBJ2-3
clone_size: few
cdr3_nt: TGTGCCAGCAGCAAAGGGGGAAGGGACAGGGTCGCAGATACGCAGTATTTT
cdr3_aa: CASSKGGRDRVADTQYF

d_call: .
v_call: TRBV5-1
j_call: TRBJ2-3
clone_size: many
cdr3_nt: TGCGCCAGCAGCTCCGGGACTCCAGATACGCAGTATTTT
cdr3_aa: CASSSGTPDTQYF

d_call: .
v_call: TRBV18
j_call: TRBJ1-1
clone_size: many
cdr3_nt: TGTGCCAGCTCACCCCCCGGCGCAGGGGAAACTGAAGCTTTCTTT
cdr3_aa: CASSPPGAGETEAFF

d_call: TRBD2
v_call: TRBV20-1
j_call: TRBJ2-3
clone_size: many
cdr3_nt: TGCAGTGCTAGAGACCCTAGCGGGAGGGCGAAGGAAACAGATACGCAGTATTTT
cdr3_aa: CSARDPSGRAKETDTQYF

d_call: TRBD1
v_call: TRBV5-5
j_call: TRBJ2-4
clone_size: many
cdr3_nt: TGTGCCAGCAGCACCGGGACAGGGGGGGCCAAAAACATTCAGTACTTC
cdr3_aa: CASSTGTGGAKNIQYF

d_call: TRBD2
v_call: TRBV19
j_call: TRBJ2-5
clone_size: few
cdr3_nt: TGTGCCACCTCGGGTAGCGGGGACCAAGAGACCCAGTACTTC
cdr3_aa: CATSGSGDQETQYF

d_call: .
v_call: TRBV20-1
j_call: TRBJ2-4
clone_size: .
cdr3_nt: TGCAGTGCTAGAGATCGGGATTACATTCAGTACTTC
cdr3_aa: CSARDRDYIQYF

d_call: .
v_call: TRBV7-9
j_call: TRBJ2-1
clone_size: many
cdr3_nt: TGTGCCAGCAGCCCCGGGGAAGAGCAGTTCTTC
cdr3_aa: CASSPGEEQFF

d_call: .
v_call: TRBV29-1
j_call: TRBJ1-1
clone_size: .
cdr3_nt: TGCAGCGTTGTTGTAAACACTGAAGCTTTCTTT
cdr3_aa: CSVVVNTEAFF

d_call: TRBD1
v_call: TRBV5-1
j_call: TRBJ2-7
clone_size: many
cdr3_nt: TGCGCCAGCACCTCAGGGTCAGGGGGCCTCGAGCAGTACTTC
cdr3_aa: CASTSGSGGLEQYF

d_call: TRBD1
v_call: TRBV7-8
j_call: TRBJ2-5
clone_size: many
cdr3_nt: TGTGCCAGCAGCTTGCGACAGGGGTATCAAGAGACCCAGTACTTC
cdr3_aa: CASSLRQGYQETQYF

d_call: TRBD1
v_call: TRBV5-1
j_call: TRBJ1-1
clone_size: many
cdr3_nt: TGCGCCAGCACCTTAAACAGGGGGCATGCGACTTTCTTT
cdr3_aa: CASTLNRGHATFF

d_call: .
v_call: TRBV3-1
j_call: TRBJ1-1
clone_size: many
cdr3_nt: TGTGCCAGCAGCCAAGACGACGGATCTGAAGCTTTCTTT
cdr3_aa: CASSQDDGSEAFF

d_call: .
v_call: TRBV7-9
j_call: TRBJ2-1
clone_size: many
cdr3_nt: TGTGCCAGCAGCTTAGGTATGAGGACTAAGCTAAATGAGCAGTTCTTC
cdr3_aa: CASSLGMRTKLNEQFF

d_call: .
v_call: TRBV11-2
j_call: TRBJ2-5
clone_size: many
cdr3_nt: TGTGCCAGCAGCTTTGGGGCACCTAACATGGGAGAGACCCAGTACTTC
cdr3_aa: CASSFGAPNMGETQYF

d_call: TRBD1
v_call: TRBV2
j_call: TRBJ1-6
clone_size: many
cdr3_nt: TGTGCCAGCAGTGCGGGACAGGATAATTCACCCCTCCACTTT
cdr3_aa: CASSAGQDNSPLHF

d_call: .
v_call: TRBV6-2/TRBV6-3
j_call: TRBJ1-1
clone_size: many
cdr3_nt: TGTGCCAGCAGTTCCTCGGCCTACGGCGAAGCTTTCTTT
cdr3_aa: CASSSSAYGEAFF

d_call: .
v_call: TRBV12-3/TRBV12-4
j_call: TRBJ1-2
clone_size: .
cdr3_nt: TGTGCCAGCAGTCTAATTAGTGGCTACACCTTC
cdr3_aa: CASSLISGYTF